This T cell receptor beta chain was identified in a study of T cells expressing NK-cell markers. Overall study: Sequenced donors, eight in total, included seven who were HCMV-seropositive and one who was seronegative.

Germline V gives CDR1 DFQATT, CDR2 SNEGSKA (reference sequence). The CDR3 is 12 amino acids. With the 5' RACE reads reprocessed, TCRdb shows one record per CDR3 protein and no DNA. This sample contains 400,000 to 450,000 distinct CDR3 sequences. This receptor was identified in a woman between 18 and 70 years old in good health. The rearrangement uses TRBV20-1 and TRBJ1-5; TCRdb outputs TRBD1, but without DNA this stays unchecked. The sequenced sample was blood T cells: a sorted CD56 or NKG2C T cell subset, CD4+ or CD8+ T cells, or bulk PBMC T cells (not recorded which). CDR3: CSASAPQEPQHF.